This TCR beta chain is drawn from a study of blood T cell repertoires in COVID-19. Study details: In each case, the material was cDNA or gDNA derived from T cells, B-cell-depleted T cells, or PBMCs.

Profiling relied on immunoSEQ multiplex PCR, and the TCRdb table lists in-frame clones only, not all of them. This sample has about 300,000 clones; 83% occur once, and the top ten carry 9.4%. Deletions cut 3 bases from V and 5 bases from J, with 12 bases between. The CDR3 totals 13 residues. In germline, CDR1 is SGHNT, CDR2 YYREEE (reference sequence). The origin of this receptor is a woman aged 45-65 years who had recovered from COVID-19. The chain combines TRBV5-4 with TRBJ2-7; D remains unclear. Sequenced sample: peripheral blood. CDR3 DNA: TGTGCCAGCAGCTCCGATAGTAGCCACGAGCAGTACTTC. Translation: CASSSDSSHEQYF.